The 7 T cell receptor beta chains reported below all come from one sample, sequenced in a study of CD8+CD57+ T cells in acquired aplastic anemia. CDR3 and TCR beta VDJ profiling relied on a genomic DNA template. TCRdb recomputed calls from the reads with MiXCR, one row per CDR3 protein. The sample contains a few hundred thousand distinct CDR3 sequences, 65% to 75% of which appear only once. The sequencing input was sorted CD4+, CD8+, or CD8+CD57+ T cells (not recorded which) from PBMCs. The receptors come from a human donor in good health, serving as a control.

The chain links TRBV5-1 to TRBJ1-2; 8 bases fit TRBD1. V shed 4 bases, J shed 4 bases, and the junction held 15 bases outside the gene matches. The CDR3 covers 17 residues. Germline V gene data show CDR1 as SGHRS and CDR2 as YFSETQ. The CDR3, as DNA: TGCGCCAGCAGCGCGGGACAGGTGGCCAACGAGACCTATGGCTACACCTTC. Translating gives CASSAGQVANETYGYTF.

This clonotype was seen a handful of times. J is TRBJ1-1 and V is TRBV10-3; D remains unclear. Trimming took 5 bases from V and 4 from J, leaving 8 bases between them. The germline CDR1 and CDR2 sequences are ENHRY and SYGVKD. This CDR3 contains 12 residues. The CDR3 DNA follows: TGTGCCATCAGTACGGGTGCCACTGAAGCTTTCTTT. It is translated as CAISTGATEAFF.

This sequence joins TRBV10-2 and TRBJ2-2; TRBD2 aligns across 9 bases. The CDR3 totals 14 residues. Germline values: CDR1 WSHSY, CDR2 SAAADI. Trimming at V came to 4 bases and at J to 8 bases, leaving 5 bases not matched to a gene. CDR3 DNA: TGCGCCAGCAGTGCTAGCGGGGCGGAGGGGGAGCTGTTTTTT. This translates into CASSASGAEGELFF.

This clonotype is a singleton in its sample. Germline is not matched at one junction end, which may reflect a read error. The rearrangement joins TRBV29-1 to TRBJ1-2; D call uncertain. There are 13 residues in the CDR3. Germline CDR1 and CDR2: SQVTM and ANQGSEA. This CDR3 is CSVASVGNYGYTF. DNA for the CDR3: TGCAGTGTTGCGTCCGTCGGCAACTATGGCTACACCTTC.

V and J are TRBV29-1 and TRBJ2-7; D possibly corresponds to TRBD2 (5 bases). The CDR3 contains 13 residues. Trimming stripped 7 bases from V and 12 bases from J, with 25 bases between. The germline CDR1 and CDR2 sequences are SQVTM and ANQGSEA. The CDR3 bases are TGCAGCGCGCACCCCCCGGGAAGGACTGAAGCGTACTTC. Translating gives CSAHPPGRTEAYF.

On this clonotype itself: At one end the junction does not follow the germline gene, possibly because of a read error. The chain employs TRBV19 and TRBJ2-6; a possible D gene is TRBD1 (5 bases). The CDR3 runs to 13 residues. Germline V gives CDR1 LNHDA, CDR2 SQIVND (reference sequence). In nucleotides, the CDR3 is TGTGCCAGTAGCCAACAAGGGGCCAACACCCTGGGTTTC. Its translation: CASSQQGANTLGF.

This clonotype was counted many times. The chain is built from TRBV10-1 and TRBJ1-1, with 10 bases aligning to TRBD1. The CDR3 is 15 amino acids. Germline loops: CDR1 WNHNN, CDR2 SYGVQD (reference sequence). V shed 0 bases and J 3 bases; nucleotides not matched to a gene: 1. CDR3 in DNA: TGCGCCAGCAGTGAGTCCGGACAGGGGGACACTGAAGCTTTCTTT. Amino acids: CASSESGQGDTEAFF.